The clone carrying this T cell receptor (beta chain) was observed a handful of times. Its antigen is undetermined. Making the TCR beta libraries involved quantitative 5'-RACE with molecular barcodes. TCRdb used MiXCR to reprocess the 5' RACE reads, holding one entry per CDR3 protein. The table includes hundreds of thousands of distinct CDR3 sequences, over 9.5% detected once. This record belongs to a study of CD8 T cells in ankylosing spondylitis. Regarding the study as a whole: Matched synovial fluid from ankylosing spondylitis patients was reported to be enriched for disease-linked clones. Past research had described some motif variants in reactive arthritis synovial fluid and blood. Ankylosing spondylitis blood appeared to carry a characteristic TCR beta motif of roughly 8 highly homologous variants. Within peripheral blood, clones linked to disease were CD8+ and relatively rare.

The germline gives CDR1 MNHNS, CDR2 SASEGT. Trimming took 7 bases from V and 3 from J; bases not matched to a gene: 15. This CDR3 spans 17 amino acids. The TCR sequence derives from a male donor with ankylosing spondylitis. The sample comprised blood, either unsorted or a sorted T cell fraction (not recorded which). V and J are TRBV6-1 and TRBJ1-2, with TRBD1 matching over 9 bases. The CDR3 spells CASMATTGGAPHYGYTF. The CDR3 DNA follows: TGTGCCAGCATGGCCACGACAGGGGGAGCCCCCCACTATGGCTACACCTTC.